This passage covers 23 T cell receptor beta chains from one sample sequenced in a study of cytomegalovirus exposure and HLA in healthy donors. PCR amplification relied on 60 Vbeta primers (plus 13 Jbeta primers). Clones were sequenced by immunoSEQ multiplex PCR, and TCRdb holds only the in-frame ones, with some missing. The sample has some 190,000 clones, around 77% seen once. The specimen sequenced was PBMCs. The receptors derive from a woman in her twenties or thirties in good health and CMV-seronegative.

The J gene is TRBJ1-6, the V gene TRBV7-3; the match to TRBD1 covers 9 bases. Germline V lookup: CDR1 SGHTA, CDR2 FQGTGA. The V segment lost 5 bases and the J segment 9 bases; nucleotides outside the gene matches: 8. There are 15 residues in the CDR3. The CDR3 is CASSATGTGSSPLHF. As DNA, the CDR3 is TGTGCCAGCAGCGCCACCGGGACAGGGAGTTCACCCCTCCACTTT.

The chain employs TRBV2 and TRBJ1-5; no clear D gene. CDR1 SNHLY and CDR2 FYNNEI come from the germline V gene. The CDR3 consists of 16 residues. The V gene lost 1 base and the J gene lost 0 bases, with 10 bases spanning the gap. This chain's CDR3 is CASSEGQIYSNQPQHF. In DNA form, the CDR3 reads TGTGCCAGCAGTGAAGGCCAGATTTATAGCAATCAGCCCCAGCATTTT.

The V call is TRBV6-4, the J call TRBJ2-3; TRBD1 is a possible D gene (6 bases). Between the trimmed V and J ends, which lost 5 bases and 4 bases, there was a span of 10 bases. This CDR3 spans 13 amino acids. Germline V CDR1 and CDR2: MRHNA, SNTAGT. CDR3 in DNA: TGTGCCAGCAGTAAACAGGGTGCAGATACGCAGTATTTT. Translating gives CASSKQGADTQYF.

The J gene is TRBJ2-7, the V gene TRBV6-5, with D possibly matching TRBD2 (6 bases). V lost 8 bases, J lost 0 bases, and 11 bases lay in between. The germline gives CDR1 MNHEY, CDR2 SVGAGI. The CDR3 length is 13 residues. Here the CDR3 reads CASRNGGSYEQYF. The CDR3 DNA reads TGTGCCAGCCGGAACGGGGGCTCCTACGAGCAGTACTTC.

V gene TRBV5-1 combines with J gene TRBJ2-1; a possible D gene is TRBD2 (6 bases). Between the trimmed V and J ends, which lost 9 bases and 1 base, there was a span of 20 bases. The length of the CDR3 is 16 residues. Germline-derived CDR1 and CDR2 are SGHRS and YFSETQ. The chain's CDR3 is CATRFLKGGSYNEQFF. The CDR3 DNA reads as TGCGCCACCCGATTTCTCAAAGGAGGGTCCTACAATGAGCAGTTCTTC. Full variable domain (remainder filled in from reference TRBV5-1 and TRBJ2-1): KAGVTQTPRYLIKTRGQQVTLSCSPISGHRSVSWYQQTPGQGLQFLFEYFSETQRNKGNFPGRFSGRQFSNSRSEMNVSTLELGDSALYLCATRFLKGGSYNEQFFGPGTRLTVL.

This chain links TRBV5-1 with TRBJ1-1; a weak D match, TRBD1 (6 bases). Germline CDR1 SGHRS, CDR2 YFSETQ. The CDR3 runs 14 residues. V lost 0 bases and J 5 bases, leaving 11 bases between the germline ends. The CDR3 protein is CASSLGPGATEAFF. The CDR3 DNA is TGCGCCAGCAGCTTGGGCCCAGGGGCAACTGAAGCTTTCTTT.

The chain joins TRBV5-1 to TRBJ2-7; D possibly corresponds to TRBD2 (5 bases). CDR3 length: 15 residues. Germline-derived CDR1 and CDR2 are SGHRS and YFSETQ. Trimming cost V 0 bases and J 0 bases, with 10 bases left between them. The CDR3 nucleotides are TGCGCCAGCAGCTTGGAGGTCCGGGGCTCCTACGAGCAGTACTTC. As protein: CASSLEVRGSYEQYF. Full variable domain (remainder filled in from reference TRBV5-1 and TRBJ2-7): KAGVTQTPRYLIKTRGQQVTLSCSPISGHRSVSWYQQTPGQGLQFLFEYFSETQRNKGNFPGRFSGRQFSNSRSEMNVSTLELGDSALYLCASSLEVRGSYEQYFGPGTRLTVT.

The chain couples TRBV30 to TRBJ1-1, with D possibly matching TRBD1 (5 bases). Per the germline V gene, CDR1 is GTSNPN and CDR2 is SVGIG (reference sequence). CDR3 length: 13 amino acids. The ends were cut back, 2 bases at V and 6 bases at J, with 13 bases in the middle. The CDR3 bases are TGTGCCTGGAGTTATCAGGGTGGATCTGAAGCTTTCTTT. It yields the protein CAWSYQGGSEAFF.

This chain links TRBV5-1 with TRBJ2-5; 10 nucleotides line up with TRBD2. The CDR3 extends over 16 amino acids. Trimming cost V 4 bases and J 2 bases; bases outside gene matches: 8. Germline values: CDR1 SGHRS, CDR2 YFSETQ. CDR3 in amino acids: CASSQPAGGKQETQYF. The CDR3 coding sequence is TGCGCCAGCAGCCAACCAGCGGGGGGGAAACAAGAGACCCAGTACTTC. Using reference TRBV5-1 and TRBJ2-5 for the parts outside the CDR3, the full variable domain is KAGVTQTPRYLIKTRGQQVTLSCSPISGHRSVSWYQQTPGQGLQFLFEYFSETQRNKGNFPGRFSGRQFSNSRSEMNVSTLELGDSALYLCASSQPAGGKQETQYFGPGTRLLVL.

CDR3 nucleotide sequence: TGTGCCAGCACTCCCCGTCCGAACACTGAAGCTTTCTTT. Protein sequence: CASTPRPNTEAFF. The chain uses TRBV2 and TRBJ1-1; no firm D call. CDR1 and CDR2 from the germline V gene are SNHLY and FYNNEI. Trimming left V 7 bases short and J 1 base short, with 10 bases between. The CDR3 contains 13 residues.

The sample holds a few counts of this clone. This chain joins TRBV13 and TRBJ2-5, with D tentatively TRBD1 (6 bases). Germline CDR1 is PRHDT and CDR2 is FYEKMQ (reference sequence). The CDR3 runs to 14 residues. V was pared by 4 bases and J by 4 bases, with 13 bases between. The CDR3 DNA is TGTGCCAGCAGCTACGACAGGATACTAGAGACCCAGTACTTC. This codes for CASSYDRILETQYF.

The chain uses TRBV30 and TRBJ1-6, with TRBD1 matching 7 bases. Germline V gene sequence: CDR1 GTSNPN, CDR2 SVGIG (reference sequence). The CDR3 covers 16 residues. The V segment lost 2 bases and the J segment 7 bases; nucleotides outside the gene matches: 11. CDR3 sequence (DNA): TGTGCCTGGAGTCTCGGAGAGGGGGCGCGGAATTCACCCCTCCACTTT. Amino acids: CAWSLGEGARNSPLHF. Full variable domain (rest looked up from reference TRBV30 and TRBJ1-6): SQTIHQWPATLVQPVGSPLSLECTVEGTSNPNLYWYRQAAGRGLQLLFYSVGIGQISSEVPQNLSASRPQDRQFILSSKKLLLSDSGFYLCAWSLGEGARNSPLHFGNGTRLTVT.

The sample holds a few counts of this clone. The chain has TRBV25-1 and TRBJ1-2; D is unclear. Germline values: CDR1 MGHDK, CDR2 SYGVNS. This CDR3 contains 13 residues. V was shortened by 3 bases and J by 8 bases, with 13 bases between the two germline ends. The CDR3 region has the DNA TGTGCCAGCAGTGATACGGGGTTCAGGGGCTACACCTTC. Translating gives CASSDTGFRGYTF.

This clone was seen once. V is TRBV7-2 and J is TRBJ2-7, with D possibly TRBD2 on 5 matching bases. This CDR3 region has 10 residues. The V end lost 5 bases, the J end lost 9 bases, and 8 bases lay between the germline ends. Germline V gene lookup returns CDR1 SGHTA and CDR2 FQGNSA. The CDR3 is CASSPRGQYF. The CDR3 DNA reads TGTGCCAGCAGCCCCCGGGGGCAGTACTTC. Variable domain in full (rest from reference TRBV7-2 and TRBJ2-7): GAGVSQSPSNKVTEKGKDVELRCDPISGHTALYWYRQSLGQGLEFLIYFQGNSAPDKSGLPSDRFSAERTGGSVSTLTIQRTQQEDSAVYLCASSPRGQYFGPGTRLTVT.

This sequence joins TRBV18 and TRBJ1-1, with 8 positions matching TRBD1. The germline CDR1 and CDR2 sequences are KGHSH and LQKENI. The CDR3 extends over 18 amino acids. V lost 2 bases and J lost 6; bases outside the gene matches: 17. For the CDR3, the DNA is TGTGCCAGCTCACCAAACAGGCGGACAGGGATCACATACGCTGAAGCTTTCTTT. This codes for CASSPNRRTGITYAEAFF.

J is TRBJ1-2 and V is TRBV18, with TRBD1 identical over 9 bases. This CDR3 contains 19 residues. Germline V gene lookup returns CDR1 KGHSH and CDR2 LQKENI. Trimming at V came to 0 bases and at J to 7 bases, leaving 18 bases not matched to a gene. CDR3 sequence (DNA): TGTGCCAGCTCACCACCCGTTGGCTTTGGGCTAACAGGGGGCTCTGGCTACACCTTC. Amino acid sequence: CASSPPVGFGLTGGSGYTF. Together with reference TRBV18 and TRBJ1-2, the CDR3 gives the full variable domain: NAGVMQNPRHLVRRRGQEARLRCSPMKGHSHVYWYRQLPEEGLKFMVYLQKENIIDESGMPKERFSAEFPKEGPSILRIQQVVRGDSAAYFCASSPPVGFGLTGGSGYTFGSGTRLTVV.

In this sample, this clone turned up a few times. The rearrangement links TRBV5-1 to TRBJ2-1; the match to TRBD1 covers 7 bases. Germline V lookup: CDR1 SGHRS, CDR2 YFSETQ. V gave up 0 bases and J gave up 0 bases; unmatched junction bases: 6. This CDR3 region has 17 residues. CDR3: CASSLGQGRNSYNEQFF. The CDR3 coding sequence is TGCGCCAGCAGCTTGGGACAGGGTAGAAACTCCTACAATGAGCAGTTCTTC.

This clone qualifies as medium-sized (0.01 to 0.1%). The V and J genes are TRBV10-3 and TRBJ1-4; the D is unclear. Germline V gene lookup returns CDR1 ENHRY and CDR2 SYGVKD. The CDR3 runs 13 residues. The V end lost 2 bases, the J end lost 6 bases, and 7 bases lay between the germline ends. CDR3 region: CAISEPRDEKLFF. The DNA for the CDR3 is TGTGCCATCAGTGAGCCGAGGGATGAAAAACTGTTTTTT.

This sequence joins TRBV15 and TRBJ1-5, with TRBD1 matching 9 bases. Trimming at V came to 2 bases and at J to 6 bases, leaving 2 bases not matched to a gene. The V gene's germline CDR1 is LNHNV and CDR2 YYDKDF (reference sequence). This CDR3 contains 14 residues. CDR3 sequence (DNA): TGTGCCACCAGCAGAAGGGACAGGGTTCAGCCCCAGCATTTT. Protein product: CATSRRDRVQPQHF.

The rearrangement joins TRBV2 to TRBJ2-5; 9 nucleotides match TRBD1. The CDR3 has 13 amino acids. The V and J ends lost 5 bases and 5 bases, in that order; junction bases with no gene match: 3. CDR1 SNHLY and CDR2 FYNNEI come from the germline V gene. DNA for the CDR3: TGTGCCAGCAGTCGGGACAGGGTGGAGACCCAGTACTTC. Protein: CASSRDRVETQYF.

V is TRBV25-1 and J is TRBJ1-5; perhaps TRBD1 as D (5 bases). Germline V gene sequence: CDR1 MGHDK, CDR2 SYGVNS. Trimming took off 4 bases at V and 6 bases at J, with 10 bases between the two ends. The CDR3 runs 13 residues. The CDR3 sequence is CASSGGESQPQHF. CDR3 DNA: TGTGCCAGCAGTGGGGGGGAAAGTCAGCCCCAGCATTTT.

About this clone itself: The junction does not match germline at one end; this may be a read error. V gene TRBV10-1 combines with J gene TRBJ2-1; TRBD2 agrees at 11 bases. Germline CDR1 and CDR2: WNHNN and SYGVQD (reference sequence). The CDR3 spans 13 residues. The DNA for the CDR3 is TGCGCCAGCAGGTCTAGCGGGGGGCATGAGCAATTCTTC. Its translation is CASRSSGGHEQFF.

The V and J genes are TRBV5-1 and TRBJ2-7; D possibly corresponds to TRBD1 (6 bases). CDR1 is SGHRS and CDR2 is YFSETQ in the germline V gene. CDR3 length: 14 amino acids. V dropped 0 bases and J dropped 3 bases, with 10 bases sitting between them. The CDR3: CASSLEDSFYEQYF. CDR3 bases: TGCGCCAGCAGCTTGGAGGACAGCTTCTACGAGCAGTACTTC. Together with reference TRBV5-1 and TRBJ2-7, the CDR3 gives the full variable domain: KAGVTQTPRYLIKTRGQQVTLSCSPISGHRSVSWYQQTPGQGLQFLFEYFSETQRNKGNFPGRFSGRQFSNSRSEMNVSTLELGDSALYLCASSLEDSFYEQYFGPGTRLTVT.